Following are 11 T cell receptor beta chains from one sample sequenced in a study of T cell responses to AZD1222 COVID-19 vaccine. Profiled with immunoSEQ multiplex PCR; TCRdb holds only in-frame clones, not every one. Of some 79,000 clones in the sample, around 85% were seen once. This specimen consisted of peripheral blood, obtained 28 days after the second AZD1222 dose. These TCRs come from an adult who received the AZD1222 COVID-19 vaccine.

The chain employs TRBV3-1 (or the pseudogene TRBV3-2) and TRBJ1-4, with 10 bases that match TRBD1. The CDR3 length is 15 residues. After removal of 4 bases from V and 7 bases from J, the junction contained 6 bases not matched to a gene. Germline CDR1 and CDR2: LGHDT and YNNKEL (reference sequence). This CDR3 reads CASSPGQGGVEKLFF. CDR3 nucleotides: TGTGCCAGCAGCCCTGGACAGGGGGGGGTTGAAAAACTGTTTTTT.

The V call is TRBV6-2 or TRBV6-3, the J call TRBJ1-1; D is ambiguous. The germline gives CDR1 MNHEY, CDR2 SVGEGT. This CDR3 comprises 14 residues. Trimming cost V 5 bases and J 4 bases, with 14 bases left between them. In nucleotides, the CDR3 is TGTGCCAGCAGTCCACGGGCGGGAATCACTGAAGCTTTCTTT. Its translation: CASSPRAGITEAFF.

The chain employs TRBV27 and TRBJ2-7; 10 nucleotides match TRBD2. Unmatched junction bases numbered 7, after V lost 3 bases and J lost 2 bases. CDR1 and CDR2 (germline): MNHEY, SMNVEV (reference sequence). The CDR3 totals 16 residues. Here the CDR3 reads CASSFSGRRSAYEQYF. DNA of the CDR3: TGTGCCAGCAGTTTTAGCGGGAGGCGTTCAGCCTACGAGCAGTACTTC.

The chain has TRBV7-2 and TRBJ2-7; D possibly corresponds to TRBD1 (6 bases). The CDR3 consists of 15 residues. Deletions cut 1 base from V and 1 base from J, with 11 bases between. Germline values: CDR1 SGHTA, CDR2 FQGNSA. CDR3 sequence reads: CASSLVGRGSYEQYF. In nucleotides, the CDR3 is TGTGCCAGCAGCTTAGTGGGCAGGGGTTCCTACGAGCAGTACTTC.

This clone was observed a single time. The V call is TRBV6-2 or TRBV6-3, the J call TRBJ2-5; D gene ambiguous. The germline V and J ends were trimmed by 2 bases and 3 bases, with 1 base remaining between them. The germline V gene encodes CDR1 MNHEY and CDR2 SVGEGT. CDR3 size: 11 residues. The CDR3 DNA is TGTGCCAGCAGTTACGAAGAGACCCAGTACTTC. Amino acids: CASSYEETQYF.

This clone has just a few counts. The chain employs TRBV19 and TRBJ1-2; D gene ambiguous. Germline CDR1 is LNHDA and CDR2 is SQIVND (reference sequence). The CDR3 extends over 13 amino acids. Trimming cost V 7 bases and J 4 bases, with 13 bases left between them. The CDR3, as DNA: TGTGCCAGTACTCTACTGGATGGCTATGGCTACACCTTC. Amino acid sequence: CASTLLDGYGYTF.

The chain uses TRBV12-3 or TRBV12-4 and TRBJ1-3, with unresolved D. V dropped 3 bases and J dropped 3 bases, with 6 bases sitting between them. CDR3 size: 13 residues. CDR3 DNA: TGTGCCAGCAGTTTGGGTTTTGGAAACACCATATATTTT. Its protein is CASSLGFGNTIYF.

The chain carries TRBV14 and TRBJ2-7; D possibly matches TRBD1 or TRBD2 (5 bases each). V dropped 3 bases and J dropped 2 bases, with 17 bases sitting between them. Germline-derived CDR1 and CDR2 are SGHDN and FVKESK. This CDR3 has 16 residues. CDR3 DNA sequence: TGTGCCAGCAGCCACCCCGGCCGGGACCTCACCTACGAGCAGTACTTC. Residues: CASSHPGRDLTYEQYF.

The J gene is TRBJ2-7, the V gene TRBV18; 11 positions agree with TRBD1. Germline V gene sequence: CDR1 KGHSH, CDR2 LQKENI. The V and J ends lost 0 bases and 6 bases, in that order; junction bases with no gene match: 7. The CDR3 runs to 16 residues. The CDR3 sequence: CASSPPSGTGGSEQYF. The CDR3 coding sequence is TGTGCCAGCTCACCACCATCCGGGACAGGGGGTAGCGAGCAGTACTTC.

The rearrangement uses TRBV5-6 and TRBJ1-1; TRBD1 aligns across 11 bases. Germline CDR1 reads SGHDT; CDR2 reads YYEEEE. The V and J ends lost 4 bases and 5 bases, in that order; junction bases with no gene match: 1. CDR3 length equals 13 residues. As DNA, the CDR3 is TGTGCCAGCAGCGGGGACAGGGGGACTGAAGCTTTCTTT. It encodes CASSGDRGTEAFF.

This clone was seen a single time. V and J are TRBV19 and TRBJ2-7, with D possibly TRBD2 on 6 matching bases. The CDR3 consists of 15 residues. Between the trimmed V and J ends, which lost 7 bases and 0 bases, there was a span of 16 bases. Germline CDR1 LNHDA, CDR2 SQIVND (reference sequence). CDR3 DNA sequence: TGTGCCAGTACCAACTCCGGAGGGAACTCCTACGAGCAGTACTTC. Translating it yields CASTNSGGNSYEQYF.